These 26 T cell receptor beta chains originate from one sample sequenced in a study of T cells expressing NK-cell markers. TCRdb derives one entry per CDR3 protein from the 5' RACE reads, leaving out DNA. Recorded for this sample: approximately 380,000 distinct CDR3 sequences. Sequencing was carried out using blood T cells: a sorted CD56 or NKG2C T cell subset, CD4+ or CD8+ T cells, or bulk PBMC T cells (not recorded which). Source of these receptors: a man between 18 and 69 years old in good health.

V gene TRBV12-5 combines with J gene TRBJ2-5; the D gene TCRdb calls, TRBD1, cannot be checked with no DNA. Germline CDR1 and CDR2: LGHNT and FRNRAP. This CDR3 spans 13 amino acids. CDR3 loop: CASGPRGGETQYF.

The CDR3 sequence: CSARDPGVGGYEQYF. The chain links TRBV20-1 to TRBJ2-7; TCRdb's D gene call, TRBD1, goes unchecked for lack of DNA. Per the germline V gene, CDR1 is DFQATT and CDR2 is SNEGSKA (reference sequence). The CDR3 spans 15 residues.

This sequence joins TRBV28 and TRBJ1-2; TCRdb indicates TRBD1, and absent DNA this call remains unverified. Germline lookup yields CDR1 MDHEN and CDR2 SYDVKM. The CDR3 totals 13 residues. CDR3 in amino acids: CASSPMTENGYTF.

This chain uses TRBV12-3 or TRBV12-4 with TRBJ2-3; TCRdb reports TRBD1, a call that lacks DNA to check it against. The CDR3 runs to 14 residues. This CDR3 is CASQPGGLVDTQYF.

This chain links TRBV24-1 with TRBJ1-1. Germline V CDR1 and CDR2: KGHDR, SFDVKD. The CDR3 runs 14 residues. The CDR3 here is CATRETPTNTEAFF.

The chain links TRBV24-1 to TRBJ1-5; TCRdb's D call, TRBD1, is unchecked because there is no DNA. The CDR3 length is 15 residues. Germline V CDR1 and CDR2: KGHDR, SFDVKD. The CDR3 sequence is CATSDPSTDGQPQHF.

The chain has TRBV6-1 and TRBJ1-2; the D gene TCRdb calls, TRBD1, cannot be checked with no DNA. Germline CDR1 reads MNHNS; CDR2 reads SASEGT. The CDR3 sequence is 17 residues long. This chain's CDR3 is CASRNGQASHRYYGYTF.

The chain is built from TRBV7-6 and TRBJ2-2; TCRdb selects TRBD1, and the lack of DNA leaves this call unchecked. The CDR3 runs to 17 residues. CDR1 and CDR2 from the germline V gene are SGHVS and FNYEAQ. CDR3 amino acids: CASSLAPGTGGTGELFF. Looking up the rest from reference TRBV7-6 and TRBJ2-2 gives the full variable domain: GAGVSQSPRYKVTKRGQDVALRCDPISGHVSLYWYRQALGQGPEFLTYFNYEAQQDKSGLPNDRFSAERPEGSISTLTIQRTEQRDSAMYRCASSLAPGTGGTGELFFGEGSRLTVL.

The CDR3 protein is CASSRKTGNGYTF. The chain employs TRBV27 and TRBJ1-2; TCRdb reports TRBD1, a call that lacks DNA to check it against. The V gene's germline CDR1 is MNHEY and CDR2 SMNVEV (reference sequence). The CDR3 sequence is 13 residues long.

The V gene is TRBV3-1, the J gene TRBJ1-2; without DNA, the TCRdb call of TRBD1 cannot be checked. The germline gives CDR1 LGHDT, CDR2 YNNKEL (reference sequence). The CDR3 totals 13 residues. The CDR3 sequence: CASSARGLDGYTF.

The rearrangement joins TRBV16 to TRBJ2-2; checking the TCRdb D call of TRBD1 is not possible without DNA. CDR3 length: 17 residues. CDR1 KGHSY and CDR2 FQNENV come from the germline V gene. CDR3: CASSQSGQGPNTGELFF.

CDR3 loop: CASSLDPFGSPGGEQFF. This rearrangement joins TRBV11-2 to TRBJ2-1; there is no DNA to check the TCRdb D call of TRBD2. The CDR3 is 17 amino acids. Germline assignment: CDR1 SGHAT and CDR2 FQNNGV.

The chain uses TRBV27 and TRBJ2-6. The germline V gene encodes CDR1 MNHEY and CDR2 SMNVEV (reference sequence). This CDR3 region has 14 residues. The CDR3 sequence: CASSLLSGANVLTF.

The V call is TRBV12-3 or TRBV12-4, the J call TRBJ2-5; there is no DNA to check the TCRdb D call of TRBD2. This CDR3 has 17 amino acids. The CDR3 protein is CASSFGGLAAGQETQYF.

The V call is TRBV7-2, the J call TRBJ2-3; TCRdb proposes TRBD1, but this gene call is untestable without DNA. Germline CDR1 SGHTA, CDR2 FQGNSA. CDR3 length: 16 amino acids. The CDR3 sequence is CASSRGDRLTSDTQYF.

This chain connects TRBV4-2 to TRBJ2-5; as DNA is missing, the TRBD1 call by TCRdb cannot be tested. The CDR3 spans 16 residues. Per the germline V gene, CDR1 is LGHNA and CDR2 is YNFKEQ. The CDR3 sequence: CASSQFRQGGSETQYF.

The CDR3 is CASSPRRTSAYNEQFF. J is TRBJ2-1 and V is TRBV27; TCRdb's assignment of TRBD2 cannot be checked, as there is no DNA. Germline V gives CDR1 MNHEY, CDR2 SMNVEV (reference sequence). The length of the CDR3 is 16 residues.

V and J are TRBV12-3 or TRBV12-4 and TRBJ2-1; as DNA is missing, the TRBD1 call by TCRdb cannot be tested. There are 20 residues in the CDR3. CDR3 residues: CASSPRQGASDNSSYNEQFF.

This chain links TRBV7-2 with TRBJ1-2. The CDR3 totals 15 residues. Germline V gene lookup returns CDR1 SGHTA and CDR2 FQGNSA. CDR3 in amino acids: CASSLHPTANYGYTF.

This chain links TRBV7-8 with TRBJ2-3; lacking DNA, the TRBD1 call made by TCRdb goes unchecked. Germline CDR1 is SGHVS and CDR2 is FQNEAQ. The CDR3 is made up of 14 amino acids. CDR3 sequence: CASSPGAGADTQYF.

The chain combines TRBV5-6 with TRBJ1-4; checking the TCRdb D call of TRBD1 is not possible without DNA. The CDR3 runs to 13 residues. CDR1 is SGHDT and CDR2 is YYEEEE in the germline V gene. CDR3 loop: CASSADRNEKLFF. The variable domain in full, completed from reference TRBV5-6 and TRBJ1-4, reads DAGVTQSPTHLIKTRGQQVTLRCSPKSGHDTVSWYQQALGQGPQFIFQYYEEEERQRGNFPDRFSGHQFPNYSSELNVNALLLGDSALYLCASSADRNEKLFFGSGTQLSVL.

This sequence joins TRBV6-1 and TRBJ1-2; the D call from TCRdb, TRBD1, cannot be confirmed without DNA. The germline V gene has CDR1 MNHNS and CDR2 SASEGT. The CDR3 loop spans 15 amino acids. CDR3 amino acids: CASSGAGTGMYGYTF.

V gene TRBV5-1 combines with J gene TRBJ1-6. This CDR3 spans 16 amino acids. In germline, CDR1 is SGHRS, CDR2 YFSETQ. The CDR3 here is CASSLNSVGYNSPLHF.

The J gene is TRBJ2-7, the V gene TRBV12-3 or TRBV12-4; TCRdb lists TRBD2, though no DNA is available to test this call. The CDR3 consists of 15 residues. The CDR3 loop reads CASSPSGLAGYEQYF.

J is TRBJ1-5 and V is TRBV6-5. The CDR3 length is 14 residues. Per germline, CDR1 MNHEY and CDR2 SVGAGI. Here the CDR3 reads CASSFRENNQPQHF.

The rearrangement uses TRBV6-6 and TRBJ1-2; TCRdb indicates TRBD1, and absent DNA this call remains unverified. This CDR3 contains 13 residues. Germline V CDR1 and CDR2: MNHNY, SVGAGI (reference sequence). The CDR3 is CASSLQGDNGYTF.